These T cell receptor beta chains were read from a single sample in a study of control samples from healthy donors and cancer patients. Produced via immunoSEQ multiplex PCR; TCRdb's table is partial and in-frame only. Among roughly 98,000 clones listed, approximately 93% were seen once. Sequencing was performed on blood. The receptors were gathered from a man aged 18 to 35 in good health. CDR3s include the opening cysteine and the closing phenylalanine or tryptophan. D genes are given only for firm matches. Clone size, where shown, is once, few, many, or a class for clones that have expanded.

>.|TRBV5-6|.|TRBJ2-1
CASSSVENSRDEQFF
TGTGCCAGCAGCTCTGTTGAGAATTCAAGGGACGAGCAGTTCTTC
>.|TRBV23-1|TRBD1|TRBJ1-2
CASPEDRGRFHHGYTF
TGCGCCAGCCCCGAGGACAGGGGGCGATTCCACCATGGCTACACCTTC
>once|TRBV19|.|TRBJ1-2
CASSLRGTPYGYTF
TGTGCCAGTAGCCTCCGAGGAACTCCCTATGGCTACACCTTC
>.|TRBV29-1|TRBD2|TRBJ2-3
CSVKAGVGDTQYF
TGCAGCGTTAAAGCGGGAGTGGGAGATACGCAGTATTTT
>.|TRBV5-8|.|TRBJ1-1
CASSLDRVSRNTEAFF
TGTGCCAGCAGCTTGGACAGGGTCTCCAGGAACACTGAAGCTTTCTTT
>.|TRBV7-9|.|TRBJ1-6
CASSRGQEWGSPLHF
TGTGCCAGCAGCCGCGGACAAGAATGGGGTTCACCCCTCCACTTT
>.|TRBV5-1|.|TRBJ2-3
CASSLGGSPTDTQYF
TGCGCCAGCAGCTTGGGGGGGTCTCCCACAGATACGCAGTATTTT
>.|TRBV9|TRBD2|TRBJ2-1
CASSVEGGRASGEQFF
TGTGCCAGCAGCGTAGAAGGCGGGAGGGCCTCGGGTGAGCAGTTCTTC
>.|TRBV6-6|.|TRBJ1-2
CASSYSPQGSYGYTF
TGTGCCAGCAGTTACTCGCCCCAGGGTAGCTATGGCTACACCTTC
>.|TRBV15|TRBD1|TRBJ2-1
CATSRPGQGEQFF
TGTGCCACCAGCAGACCTGGACAGGGGGAGCAGTTCTTC
>.|TRBV7-2|TRBD1|TRBJ1-6
CASSPRGGTGVSPLHF
TGTGCCAGCAGCCCCCGGGGAGGGACAGGGGTCTCACCCCTCCACTTT
>.|TRBV7-8|TRBD1|TRBJ1-5
CASSLGTGINQPQHF
TGTGCCAGCAGCTTGGGGACAGGGATTAATCAGCCCCAGCATTTT
>.|TRBV7-9|.|TRBJ2-1
CASSLGARNEQFF
TGTGCCAGCAGCCTCGGGGCTAGGAATGAGCAGTTCTTC
>once|TRBV11-2|.|TRBJ2-7
CASSLDTGGPSLYEQYF
TGTGCCAGCAGCTTAGACACAGGAGGGCCGAGTCTCTACGAGCAGTACTTC
>.|TRBV5-1|.|TRBJ2-3
CASSEGQTTDTQYF
TGCGCCAGCAGCGAAGGACAGACCACAGATACGCAGTATTTT
>.|TRBV27|.|TRBJ2-7
CASSPQAGEQYF
TGTGCCAGCAGCCCCCAGGCGGGGGAGCAGTACTTC
>.|TRBV5-4|TRBD2|TRBJ2-7
CASSFPSGTGEQYF
TGTGCCAGCAGCTTTCCTAGCGGGACGGGGGAGCAGTACTTC
>.|TRBV18|.|TRBJ2-3
CASSPPRARPKEGTDTQYF
TGTGCCAGCTCACCACCGCGTGCGAGACCCAAGGAGGGCACAGATACGCAGTATTTT
>.|TRBV5-6|.|TRBJ1-2
CASRLDRGARVTF
TGTGCCAGCAGGTTGGATAGGGGGGCGCGAGTCACCTTC
>.|TRBV19|TRBD1|TRBJ1-5
CASSFMGQGAGQPQHF
TGTGCCAGTAGCTTCATGGGCCAGGGGGCCGGACAGCCCCAGCATTTT
>.|TRBV30|.|TRBJ1-6
CAWSRGAVRNSPLHF
TGTGCCTGGAGTCGGGGGGCGGTCCGTAATTCACCCCTCCACTTT
>.|TRBV10-1|.|TRBJ2-2
CASSGGQHANTGELFF
TGCGCCAGCAGTGGAGGGCAGCACGCGAACACCGGGGAGCTGTTTTTT
>.|TRBV7-2|TRBD1|TRBJ1-2
CASSLDRDYGYTF
TGTGCCAGCAGCTTGGACAGGGACTATGGCTACACCTTC
>.|TRBV6-2/TRBV6-3|.|TRBJ1-1
CASSYYVFSGREDTEAFF
TGTGCCAGCAGTTACTATGTCTTTTCGGGGAGGGAGGACACTGAAGCTTTCTTT
>few|TRBV6-5|.|TRBJ1-5
CASSYRRENQPQHF
TGTGCCAGCAGTTACCGCAGGGAAAATCAGCCCCAGCATTTT
>.|TRBV28|.|TRBJ1-6
CASSFHHRASGDF
TGTGCCAGCAGTTTCCACCACAGGGCGTCGGGGGATTTT
>.|TRBV11-3|.|TRBJ1-1
CASSLVGWTEAFF
TGTGCCAGCAGCTTAGTCGGGTGGACTGAAGCTTTCTTT
>.|TRBV4-2|.|TRBJ1-2
CASSQDSQLRQVQVRGYTF
TGTGCCAGCAGCCAAGATAGTCAATTGAGACAGGTCCAGGTACGGGGCTACACCTTC
>few|TRBV16|TRBD1|TRBJ1-1
CASSQSVRTGKRGNTEAFF
TGTGCCAGCAGCCAATCCGTTAGGACAGGGAAGCGGGGGAACACTGAAGCTTTCTTT
>.|TRBV7-2|.|TRBJ1-2
CASSLTGDGYTF
TGTGCCAGCAGCTTGACAGGCGATGGCTACACCTTC
>.|TRBV7-3|TRBD1|TRBJ1-6
CASSSGTGLSPLHF
TGTGCCAGCAGCTCCGGGACAGGGCTTTCACCCCTCCACTTT
>.|TRBV30|.|TRBJ2-3
CAWSGNSGDTQYF
TGTGCCTGGAGTGGGAATAGTGGGGATACGCAGTATTTT
>.|TRBV6-2/TRBV6-3|.|TRBJ2-5
CASSYSGARPETQYF
TGTGCCAGCAGTTACTCTGGGGCCCGGCCAGAGACCCAGTACTTC
>.|TRBV29-1|TRBD1|TRBJ1-5
CSAQGQGAGNQPQHF
TGCAGCGCACAGGGACAGGGGGCCGGCAATCAGCCCCAGCATTTT
>.|TRBV19|TRBD1|TRBJ2-7
CASSIAAGGTYEQYF
TGTGCCAGTAGTATCGCCGCAGGGGGCACCTACGAGCAGTACTTC
>.|TRBV30|.|TRBJ1-6
CAWDNSYNSPLHF
TGTGCCTGGGACAACTCCTATAATTCACCCCTCCACTTT
>.|TRBV6-1|.|TRBJ2-5
CASSSPVQETQYF
TGTGCCAGCAGTTCTCCGGTCCAAGAGACCCAGTACTTC
>few|TRBV5-1|.|TRBJ2-7
CASSPTPPEQYF
TGCGCCAGCAGCCCTACCCCCCCCGAGCAGTACTTC
>.|TRBV5-6|TRBD2|TRBJ2-2
CASSLSGGATGELFF
TGTGCCAGCAGCCTTAGCGGGGGGGCGACCGGGGAGCTGTTTTTT
>.|TRBV6-5|.|TRBJ1-4
CASSYHTRTTNEKLFF
TGTGCCAGCAGTTACCACACGAGAACAACTAATGAAAAACTGTTTTTT
>.|TRBV6-2/TRBV6-3|TRBD1|TRBJ2-7
CASSLTGDGYEQYF
TGTGCCAGCAGTCTGACAGGGGACGGCTACGAGCAGTACTTC
>once|TRBV13|TRBD2|TRBJ2-4
CASSQGLAGGLTKNIQYF
TGTGCCAGCAGCCAGGGACTAGCGGGAGGTTTGACCAAAAACATTCAGTACTTC
>.|TRBV15|.|TRBJ1-4
CATSSASVTASEKLFF
TGTGCCACCAGCAGTGCTTCGGTGACAGCTTCTGAAAAACTGTTTTTT
>.|TRBV7-9|.|TRBJ1-5
CASSFSNREGWHQPQHF
TGTGCCAGCAGTTTTAGTAACAGGGAAGGGTGGCATCAGCCCCAGCATTTT
>.|TRBV27|.|TRBJ1-6
CASSPGRGHPNSPLHF
TGTGCCAGCAGTCCAGGGCGGGGCCATCCTAATTCACCCCTCCACTTT
>.|TRBV6-2/TRBV6-3|.|TRBJ2-7
CASSSRGGSLFGQYF
TGTGCCAGCAGCTCCCGGGGAGGATCCCTTTTTGGGCAGTACTTC
>.|TRBV4-1|.|TRBJ1-1
CASSLHGGGGNTEAFF
TGCGCCAGCAGCCTTCACGGAGGGGGTGGGAACACTGAAGCTTTCTTT
>.|TRBV6-2/TRBV6-3|.|TRBJ2-1
CASSWRDRGKNEQFF
TGTGCCAGCAGTTGGAGAGACCGCGGAAAGAATGAGCAGTTCTTC
>.|TRBV30|.|TRBJ1-1
CAWSPVGGVEAFF
TGTGCCTGGAGCCCCGTGGGGGGTGTGGAAGCTTTCTTT
>.|TRBV10-2|.|TRBJ1-2
CASSAPQGVNYGYTF
TGCGCCAGCAGTGCCCCACAGGGAGTGAACTATGGCTACACCTTC
>.|TRBV6-2/TRBV6-3|TRBD1|TRBJ2-7
CASSSDRVGYEQYF
TGTGCCAGCAGTTCAGACAGGGTGGGCTACGAGCAGTACTTC
>.|TRBV4-1|.|TRBJ1-6
CASTANGAGLIRSPLHF
TGCGCCAGCACGGCTAATGGTGCAGGGCTAATTCGTTCACCCCTCCACTTT
>.|TRBV27|TRBD1|TRBJ2-5
CASSLGWAGGRETQYF
TGTGCCAGCAGTTTAGGTTGGGCAGGGGGACGGGAGACCCAGTACTTC
>.|TRBV3-1/TRBV3-2|.|TRBJ1-2
CASSQEGLGSYGYTF
TGTGCCAGCAGCCAAGAGGGCCTCGGAAGCTATGGCTACACCTTC